The 5 T cell receptor beta chains listed next were all sequenced from one sample in a study of vaccination effects on CD4 cells after COVID-19. Before any sequencing was done, the ViraFEST assay used viral peptide pools to expand antigen-specific CD4+ T cells. Scientists isolated CD4+ T cells after a roughly 9-day culture period ended. Absence of prior SARS-CoV-2 infection characterized the vaccine recipients, who showed negative nucleocapsid antibodies. Their target antigens are unknown. TCRdb's copy holds only in-frame clones and misses some; the assay was immunoSEQ multiplex PCR. The sample consists of 60,000 to 65,000 clones, roughly 75% of them appearing once. Source: CD4+ T cells from PBMCs cultured with HCoV-OC43 spike peptides, taken before COVID-19 vaccination. The sample's subset: HCoV-OC43 spike overlapping peptide pool stimulation. The source of these receptors is a human donor who received a COVID-19 vaccine.

The chain has TRBV2 and TRBJ1-6, with D possibly matching TRBD1 (6 bases). V dropped 5 bases and J dropped 7 bases, with 9 bases sitting between them. Germline CDR1 and CDR2: SNHLY and FYNNEI. The CDR3 is made up of 13 amino acids. The CDR3 here is CASSYQGNSPLHF. CDR3 bases: TGTGCCAGCAGTTACCAGGGGAATTCACCCCTCCACTTT.

The V and J genes are TRBV28 and TRBJ2-5; TRBD1 is a possible D gene (5 bases). Trimming cost V 3 bases and J 5 bases, with 16 bases left between them. CDR1 is MDHEN and CDR2 is SYDVKM in the germline V gene. The CDR3 extends over 15 amino acids. The CDR3 DNA follows: TGTGCCAGCAGTTTTCCCGCAGGGCTAGGGGAGACCCAGTACTTC. The encoded protein is CASSFPAGLGETQYF.

In DNA form, the CDR3 reads TGTGCCAGCAGCGTAGGCGGGGGGGCGTCCCCTGAAGCTTTCTTT. Translation: CASSVGGGASPEAFF. The chain joins TRBV9 to TRBJ1-1; tentative D call: TRBD1 (6 bases). This CDR3 region has 15 residues. Trimming shortened V by 0 bases and J by 6 bases, and 15 bases separated the two germline ends. Germline V CDR1 and CDR2: SGDLS, YYNGEE.

The rearrangement uses TRBV6-5 and TRBJ1-2; a weak D match, TRBD1 (5 bases). CDR3 length equals 15 residues. CDR1 is MNHEY and CDR2 is SVGAGI in the germline V gene. The V end was cut by 3 bases, the J end by 5 bases, with 16 bases between. CDR3 sequence reads: CASSYSATAYYGYTF. In nucleotides, the CDR3 is TGTGCCAGCAGTTATTCCGCGACAGCCTATTATGGCTACACCTTC.

The chain uses TRBV28 and TRBJ1-3; a weak D match, TRBD1 (5 bases). Germline assignment: CDR1 MDHEN and CDR2 SYDVKM. The germline V and J ends were trimmed by 4 bases and 8 bases, with 21 bases remaining between them. The CDR3 contains 16 residues. The CDR3 reads CASSYGGLGYGDTIYF. The CDR3 DNA reads TGTGCCAGCAGTTATGGGGGTCTGGGGTACGGCGACACCATATATTTT.